One sample yielded the 10 T cell receptor beta chains listed below, sequenced in a study of blood T cells in healthy people across ages. The authors ran a second PCR of about 6 to 11 cycles using a sample-barcoded 5' primer and a J-beta primer mix. TCRdb reprocessed the 5' RACE reads via MiXCR and lists one record per CDR3 protein. The sample has 650,000 to 800,000 distinct CDR3 sequences; around 45% are singletons. The specimen was blood. All receptors come from a man in his sixties in good health.

This clonotype has only a few counts. V is TRBV9 and J is TRBJ1-6, with TRBD1 matching 12 bases. The CDR3 length is 15 residues. Germline CDR1 reads SGDLS; CDR2 reads YYNGEE. V trimming: 2 bases; J trimming: 10 bases; junction bases outside the gene matches: 4. The CDR3 DNA sequence: TGTGCCAGCAGCGTTGGGACAGGGGGCAAGTCACCCCTCCACTTT. Translated: CASSVGTGGKSPLHF. Supplemented by reference TRBV9 and TRBJ1-6, the full variable domain reads DSGVTQTPKHLITATGQRVTLRCSPRSGDLSVYWYQQSLDQGLQFLIQYYNGEERAKGNILERFSAQQFPDLHSELNLSSLELGDSALYFCASSVGTGGKSPLHFGNGTRLTVT.

This chain connects TRBV7-9 to TRBJ1-1; no clear D. This CDR3 is built from 13 residues. Germline values: CDR1 SEHNR, CDR2 FQNEAQ (reference sequence). The germline V and J ends were trimmed by 2 bases and 0 bases, with 4 bases remaining between them. CDR3: CASSLNVNTEAFF. CDR3 coding DNA: TGTGCCAGCAGCTTAAATGTGAACACTGAAGCTTTCTTT. The whole variable domain, remainder taken from reference TRBV7-9 and TRBJ1-1, is DTGVSQNPRHKITKRGQNVTFRCDPISEHNRLYWYRQTLGQGPEFLTYFQNEAQLEKSRLLSDRFSAERPKGSFSTLEIQRTEQGDSAMYLCASSLNVNTEAFFGQGTRLTVV.

This clonotype appeared a few times. This chain links TRBV27 with TRBJ1-2; D not certain. V lost 5 bases to trimming and J lost 5 bases, with 21 bases between them. Germline loops: CDR1 MNHEY, CDR2 SMNVEV (reference sequence). CDR3 size: 16 residues. As DNA, the CDR3 is TGTGCCAGCAGTGCCCAATTCGGGAGAAGCCGATATGGCTACACCTTC. This sequence encodes CASSAQFGRSRYGYTF.

The table lists this clonotype with a few counts. The CDR3 nucleotides read TGTGCCTGGAGTATGACAGGGGCATCCTACGAGCAGTACTTC. Translation gives CAWSMTGASYEQYF. This chain links TRBV30 with TRBJ2-7; 8 bases map to TRBD1. Germline V gene data show CDR1 as GTSNPN and CDR2 as SVGIG (reference sequence). The CDR3 consists of 14 residues. With V trimmed by 2 bases and J by 1 base, 4 bases remained unmatched.

The sample holds many counts of this clonotype. V gene TRBV9 combines with J gene TRBJ2-1; D is uncertain. The V end was cut by 0 bases, the J end by 8 bases, with 12 bases between. The germline V gene has CDR1 SGDLS and CDR2 YYNGEE. This CDR3 is built from 14 residues. CDR3 in amino acids: CASSVEGIGDEQFF. CDR3 coding DNA: TGTGCCAGCAGCGTAGAAGGGATAGGCGATGAGCAGTTCTTC.

CDR3: CASREDTYEQYF. CDR3 in DNA: TGTGCCAGCAGGGAGGACACCTACGAGCAGTACTTC. The V call is TRBV6-2 or TRBV6-3, the J call TRBJ2-7, with D perhaps given as TRBD1 or TRBD2 (5 bases each). The CDR3 runs 12 residues. Germline V CDR1 and CDR2: MNHEY, SVGEGT. With 6 bases removed from V and 2 bases from J, the gap between germline ends came to 8 bases.

The chain couples TRBV29-1 to TRBJ2-7, with D perhaps matching TRBD2 (5 bases). Per the germline V gene, CDR1 is SQVTM and CDR2 is ANQGSEA. Deletions cut 3 bases from V and 7 bases from J, with 7 bases between. This CDR3 has 10 residues. CDR3 in amino acids: CSVEAGEQYF. The DNA for the CDR3 is TGCAGCGTTGAGGCGGGTGAGCAGTACTTC.

This clonotype was detected a few times. The chain employs TRBV10-1 and TRBJ2-5; TRBD1 agrees at 7 bases. The tail of the sequence fits TRBJ2-7 better, so the J call may be wrong. This CDR3 has 14 residues. Germline V CDR1 and CDR2: WNHNN, SYGVQD (reference sequence). The CDR3 is CASSDRDSAYEQYF. CDR3 nucleotide sequence: TGCGCCAGCAGTGACCGGGACAGCGCCTACGAGCAGTACTTC.

The CDR3 DNA reads TGTGCCAGCTCGCCCAGGACAGGGGCGGGTAATTCACCCCTCCACTTT. It translates to CASSPRTGAGNSPLHF. This chain connects TRBV18 to TRBJ1-6; TRBD1 agrees at 9 bases. With 6 bases clipped from V and 6 bases from J, the junction kept 9 bases outside the gene matches. The CDR3 is 16 amino acids. Germline V gene sequence: CDR1 KGHSH, CDR2 LQKENI.

The table lists this clonotype with a few counts. The rearrangement uses TRBV7-2 and TRBJ2-7; TRBD1 aligns across 7 bases. CDR3 length: 15 amino acids. CDR1 and CDR2 from the germline V gene are SGHTA and FQGNSA. Losses at the gene ends were 1 base for V and 6 bases for J; bases not matched to a gene: 9. DNA of the CDR3: TGTGCCAGCAGCTTAGGCACAGGGGCCCCCTTCGAGCAGTACTTC. This encodes CASSLGTGAPFEQYF.